A single sample gave rise to the 2 T cell receptor beta chains below, sequenced in a study of early T cells in non-severe SARS-CoV-2 infection (dated by TCRdb to the early 2020s). Libraries came from 5' RACE. Sequencing was performed on a NextSeq 500. Using fastp trimming at Q25 and MiXCR clonotype assembly, TCRdb reanalyzed the public sequencing data and kept in-frame beta chains. A single entry per CDR3 protein holds the most common genes and DNA from its merged rows. This sample comprises about 59,000 distinct CDR3 sequences, roughly 12% of them detected only once. The top ten clones comprise around 3% of the sample. Specimen: whole blood. These receptor sequences come from an adult who was a healthcare worker with PCR-confirmed SARS-CoV-2 infection or an uninfected control (not recorded which).

V and J are TRBV6-1 and TRBJ1-4; D perhaps matches TRBD1 (5 bases). The ends were cut back, 3 bases at V and 9 bases at J, with 23 bases in the middle. CDR1 is MNHNS, CDR2 SASEGT, per germline. This CDR3 spans 17 amino acids. CDR3 protein: CASSEKPGAGSTQKLFF. In nucleotides, the CDR3 is TGTGCCAGCAGTGAGAAACCCGGGGCGGGTTCCACTCAAAAACTGTTTTTT.

The chain is built from TRBV20-1 and TRBJ1-4, with unresolved D. Germline CDR1 and CDR2: DFQATT and SNEGSKA (reference sequence). Trimming removed 2 bases from V and 0 bases from J, with 19 bases in between. This CDR3 has 18 residues. CDR3 sequence: CSARYGGRLPSTNEKLFF. Here the CDR3 DNA reads TGCAGTGCTAGATATGGAGGACGCCTACCTTCAACTAATGAAAAACTGTTTTTT.